This record covers a single TCR beta chain. The table came from immunoSEQ multiplex PCR; TCRdb's copy has only in-frame clones and leaves some out. The table has 2,500,000 or so clones, approximately 94% seen once. Donors, healthy HIV-negative adults, lacked recent acute infections or vaccinations. Both subsets, CD45RA+ naive and CD45RA-negative memory, were split from the CD4+ cells. The sample belongs to a study of shared clonotypes between healthy human individuals. Germline CDR1 reads LNHDA; CDR2 reads SQIVND (reference sequence). The length of the CDR3 is 14 residues. Trimming left V 5 bases short and J 4 bases short, with 14 bases between.

The V call is TRBV19, the J call TRBJ2-5; perhaps D is TRBD1 or TRBD2 (5 bases each). This sequence originates from a man aged 18 to 35 in good health. Material for sequencing was naive CD4+ T cells sorted from blood. Subset here: CD45RA+ positively selected. CDR3 nucleotides: TGTGCCAGTAGTCCCGGCAGGGAGAGAGAGACCCAGTACTTC. This codes for CASSPGRERETQYF.